Sequencing of this T cell receptor beta chain was carried out in a study of blood T cell repertoires in COVID-19. The wider study: COVID-19 samples collected from the United States, Italy and Spain covered acute and convalescent phases. Sample material is recorded as cDNA or gDNA derived from T cells, B-cell-depleted T cells, or PBMCs.

Study processing details: Nucleated cell number was recorded as an estimate derived from reference gene primer amplification. Clones were sequenced by immunoSEQ multiplex PCR, and TCRdb holds only the in-frame ones, with some missing. D and trimming come from the DNA, and the V and J calls and clone size come from that table. The top ten hold about 13% of the sample, which has tens of thousands of clones, 65% to 90% seen once. This CDR3 contains 14 residues. Looked up from germline, CDR1 is SGHRS and CDR2 is YFSETQ. V shed 4 bases, J shed 9 bases, and the junction held 7 bases outside the gene matches.

The receptor's source is a human donor in a cohort sampled during active COVID-19. Material: peripheral blood. J is TRBJ2-1 and V is TRBV5-1, with 10 bases fitting TRBD1. CDR3 nucleotides: TGCGCCAGCAGCCAACCGACAGGGGGCGGTGAGCAGTTCTTC. Amino acid sequence: CASSQPTGGGEQFF.